One and the same sample provided the 32 T cell receptor beta chains below, sequenced in a study of T cells after posttransplantation cyclophosphamide. Data came from immunoSEQ multiplex PCR; TCRdb stores just in-frame clones and leaves some out. This sample comprises under 50,000 clones, none seen once only. The sample was PBMCs. These receptors were obtained from a woman aged 45 to 65 in good health and a related stem cell transplant donor.

This clone was observed a handful of times. The gene calls are TRBV28 and TRBJ2-5, with 7 nucleotides matching TRBD1. The J call is in doubt because the DNA end fits TRBJ2-7 better. CDR3 size: 15 residues. In germline, CDR1 is MDHEN, CDR2 SYDVKM. The CDR3 DNA follows: TGTGCCAGCAGGTCCGCGGCAGGGGGCTCCTACGAGCAGTACTTC. It codes for CASRSAAGGSYEQYF.

This clone has ten or more counts. This chain uses TRBV2 with TRBJ2-7; D is perhaps TRBD1 (5 bases). V was clipped by 5 bases and J by 3 bases, with 11 bases between them. The CDR3 loop spans 13 amino acids. The germline V gene has CDR1 SNHLY and CDR2 FYNNEI. The CDR3 loop reads CASSPDRNYEQYF. CDR3 sequence (DNA): TGTGCCAGCAGTCCCGACAGAAACTACGAGCAGTACTTC.

The sample holds many counts of this clone. This chain uses TRBV5-4 with TRBJ2-7; 11 bases match TRBD2. Germline CDR1 reads SGHNT; CDR2 reads YYREEE (reference sequence). The V and J ends lost 2 bases and 5 bases, in that order; junction bases with no gene match: 9. This CDR3 has 16 amino acids. DNA for the CDR3: TGTGCCAGCAGCTTACCACTAGCGGGGGTCCGGAACGAGCAGTACTTC. Protein: CASSLPLAGVRNEQYF. The full variable domain, rest sourced from reference TRBV5-4 and TRBJ2-7, is ETGVTQSPTHLIKTRGQQVTLRCSSQSGHNTVSWYQQALGQGPQFIFQYYREEENGRGNFPPRFSGLQFPNYSSELNVNALELDDSALYLCASSLPLAGVRNEQYFGPGTRLTVT.

In its sample, this clone was seen many times. The chain employs TRBV9 and TRBJ2-7, with TRBD1 identical over 7 bases. The CDR3 covers 15 residues. Trimming cost V 0 bases and J 2 bases; bases outside gene matches: 5. Germline V gives CDR1 SGDLS, CDR2 YYNGEE. CDR3 sequence reads: CASSVEYGTAYEQYF. The DNA of the CDR3 is TGTGCCAGCAGCGTAGAATACGGGACAGCCTACGAGCAGTACTTC.

This clone has ten or more counts. The chain carries TRBV19 and TRBJ2-7; 9 bases fit TRBD1. V gave up 8 bases and J gave up 10 bases; unmatched junction bases: 15. This CDR3 has 14 amino acids. Germline-derived CDR1 and CDR2 are LNHDA and SQIVND (reference sequence). The DNA for the CDR3 is TGTGCCAGTCGATTGGTACAGGGGGCGGGAGAACAGTACTTC. Its translation: CASRLVQGAGEQYF.

This clone was seen ten or more times. This chain links TRBV28 with TRBJ1-2, with TRBD1 identical over 7 bases. The CDR3 has 13 residues. The ends lost 6 bases at V and 1 base at J; junction bases unmatched: 2. Germline assignment: CDR1 MDHEN and CDR2 SYDVKM. The chain's CDR3 is CASRGTVNYGYTF. The CDR3 DNA is TGTGCCAGCAGAGGGACAGTTAACTATGGCTACACCTTC.

This clone was seen repeatedly, ten times or more. The rearrangement links TRBV19 to TRBJ1-1; 7 bases align to TRBD1. The germline V gene encodes CDR1 LNHDA and CDR2 SQIVND (reference sequence). Trimming removed 8 bases from V and 4 bases from J; junction bases left unmatched: 7. This CDR3 region has 13 residues. This chain's CDR3 is CASVDRVSTEAFF. CDR3 coding DNA: TGTGCCAGTGTCGACAGGGTGAGCACTGAAGCTTTCTTT.

This clone was observed a few times. Its ends do not fully match the called genes, so a read error is possible. The J gene is TRBJ2-2, the V gene TRBV11-3; D is perhaps TRBD2 (5 bases). Germline V gene sequence: CDR1 SGHNT, CDR2 YENEEA. CDR3 size: 15 residues. CDR3 region: CASSLEGSNTGELSF. In nucleotides, the CDR3 is TGTGCCAGCAGCTTAGAAGGGTCGAACACCGGGGAGCTGTCTTTT.

In its sample, this clone was seen many times. This sequence joins TRBV13 and TRBJ2-3; D gene unclear. Trimming took off 5 bases at V and 0 bases at J, with 12 bases between the two ends. Germline values: CDR1 PRHDT, CDR2 FYEKMQ (reference sequence). CDR3 length equals 15 residues. The CDR3 spells CASSPRLPSTDTQYF. The CDR3 DNA reads TGTGCCAGCAGCCCCCGACTGCCTAGCACAGATACGCAGTATTTT.

At least ten counts were recorded for this clone. This chain links TRBV5-1 with TRBJ2-1; the D gene is possibly TRBD2 (7 bases). V was cut by 0 bases and J by 2 bases, with 9 bases left in between. The CDR3 covers 15 residues. In germline, CDR1 is SGHRS, CDR2 YFSETQ. CDR3: CASSLEGGAYNEQFF. DNA of the CDR3: TGCGCCAGCAGCTTGGAGGGGGGGGCCTACAATGAGCAGTTCTTC. Together with reference TRBV5-1 and TRBJ2-1, the CDR3 gives the full variable domain: KAGVTQTPRYLIKTRGQQVTLSCSPISGHRSVSWYQQTPGQGLQFLFEYFSETQRNKGNFPGRFSGRQFSNSRSEMNVSTLELGDSALYLCASSLEGGAYNEQFFGPGTRLTVL.

This clone showed up many times. V usage is TRBV7-2 and J usage is TRBJ1-5; the D gene is possibly TRBD1 (5 bases). Germline lookup yields CDR1 SGHTA and CDR2 FQGNSA. This CDR3 contains 15 residues. The V and J ends lost 0 bases and 6 bases respectively, with 12 bases between them. Here the CDR3 reads CASSLALLGRQPQHF. For the CDR3, the DNA is TGTGCCAGCAGCTTAGCCCTGTTGGGGCGTCAGCCCCAGCATTTT. Full variable domain (missing parts from reference TRBV7-2 and TRBJ1-5): GAGVSQSPSNKVTEKGKDVELRCDPISGHTALYWYRQSLGQGLEFLIYFQGNSAPDKSGLPSDRFSAERTGGSVSTLTIQRTQQEDSAVYLCASSLALLGRQPQHFGDGTRLSIL.

The chain couples TRBV30 to TRBJ2-1; D may be TRBD2 (7 bases). Germline-derived CDR1 and CDR2 are GTSNPN and SVGIG (reference sequence). V was shortened by 2 bases and J by 1 base, with 21 bases between the two germline ends. CDR3 size: 18 residues. For the CDR3, the DNA is TGTGCCTGGAGTTATGGGGGGGCCAAAACTAAGTCCTACAATGAGCAGTTCTTC. Amino acid sequence: CAWSYGGAKTKSYNEQFF.

This clone has ten or more counts. The chain has TRBV2 and TRBJ1-5; the D gene is possibly TRBD1 (5 bases). Between the trimmed V and J ends, which lost 8 bases and 0 bases, there was a span of 11 bases. This CDR3 is 14 amino acids long. Per germline, CDR1 SNHLY and CDR2 FYNNEI. DNA for the CDR3: TGTGCCAGCGCACAGGAGTATAGCAATCAGCCCCAGCATTTT. Translating gives CASAQEYSNQPQHF.

This clone was seen repeatedly, ten times or more. J is TRBJ2-1 and V is TRBV5-6, with 9 bases lining up with TRBD2. The CDR3 spans 15 residues. Germline V gene lookup returns CDR1 SGHDT and CDR2 YYEEEE. V trimming: 0 bases; J trimming: 3 bases; junction bases outside the gene matches: 1. The CDR3 is CASSLGLADYNEQFF. Written as DNA, the CDR3 is TGTGCCAGCAGCTTGGGACTAGCGGACTACAATGAGCAGTTCTTC.

There are many counts of this clone. The V call is TRBV10-3, the J call TRBJ2-5; a possible D gene is TRBD2 (5 bases). This CDR3 is built from 16 residues. Germline CDR1 reads ENHRY; CDR2 reads SYGVKD. V was cut by 6 bases and J by 4 bases, with 21 bases left in between. CDR3 coding DNA: TGTGCCATCAGCGCTCGACACTTTCGCGAGGGAGAGACCCAGTACTTC. Encoded protein: CAISARHFREGETQYF.

The sample holds many counts of this clone. The V and J genes are TRBV19 and TRBJ2-2; 7 nucleotides align to TRBD1. CDR3 size: 17 residues. Trimming at V came to 6 bases and at J to 3 bases, leaving 13 bases not matched to a gene. Germline lookup yields CDR1 LNHDA and CDR2 SQIVND (reference sequence). CDR3 residues: CASSTLQVTGYTGELFF. The CDR3, as DNA: TGTGCCAGTAGCACCCTTCAGGTGACAGGGTACACCGGGGAGCTGTTTTTT. The complete variable domain, with remaining parts taken from reference TRBV19 and TRBJ2-2, reads DGGITQSPKYLFRKEGQNVTLSCEQNLNHDAMYWYRQDPGQGLRLIYYSQIVNDFQKGDIAEGYSVSREKKESFPLTVTSAQKNPTAFYLCASSTLQVTGYTGELFFGEGSRLTVL.

This clone was detected many times. The rearrangement links TRBV28 to TRBJ2-7, with a possible D match to TRBD2 (5 bases). The CDR3 loop spans 14 amino acids. Germline-derived CDR1 and CDR2 are MDHEN and SYDVKM. The V and J ends lost 2 bases and 3 bases respectively, with 11 bases between them. The CDR3 bases are TGTGCCAGCAGTTTAAAGGCGGGCCTCTACGAGCAGTACTTC. Translated: CASSLKAGLYEQYF.

This clone was seen at least ten times. In the same sample, other DNA sequences code for this CDR3. CDR3 sequence: CASSFSGANVLTF. DNA of the CDR3: TGTGCCAGCAGCTTCTCTGGGGCCAACGTCCTGACTTTC. This chain uses TRBV27 with TRBJ2-6; D unresolved. From germline, CDR1 is MNHEY and CDR2 SMNVEV (reference sequence). This CDR3 region has 13 residues. V was shortened by 6 bases and J by 0 bases, with 3 bases between the two germline ends.

In this sample, this clone turned up many times. This sequence joins TRBV4-1 and TRBJ1-5; D gene uncertain. Trimming took off 0 bases at V and 0 bases at J, with 12 bases between the two ends. Germline loops: CDR1 MGHRA, CDR2 YSYEKL. There are 17 residues in the CDR3. The CDR3 nucleotides are TGCGCCAGCAGCCAAGATTGGAAACAGTATAGCAATCAGCCCCAGCATTTT. Its protein is CASSQDWKQYSNQPQHF.

The table lists this clone with many counts. The rearrangement links TRBV27 to TRBJ2-3, with a tentative D call TRBD1 (5 bases). The V gene lost 5 bases and the J gene lost 5 bases, with 20 bases spanning the gap. The CDR3 covers 16 residues. Germline V gene lookup returns CDR1 MNHEY and CDR2 SMNVEV (reference sequence). The DNA for the CDR3 is TGTGCCAGCAGTCAACTCGCTTGGGGCCAGATAGATACGCAGTATTTT. Its protein product is CASSQLAWGQIDTQYF.

This clone was found many times. V gene TRBV4-1 combines with J gene TRBJ1-3, with D tentatively TRBD1 (5 bases). With 2 bases removed from V and 4 bases from J, the gap between germline ends came to 18 bases. Germline V gene data show CDR1 as MGHRA and CDR2 as YSYEKL. CDR3 length equals 17 residues. In nucleotides, the CDR3 is TGCGCCAGCAGCCAAACGCGACAGACCCAGGGCGGAAACACCATATATTTT. Amino acids: CASSQTRQTQGGNTIYF.

At least ten counts were recorded for this clone. The gene calls are TRBV5-1 and TRBJ2-1, with 16 bases identical to TRBD2. CDR1 and CDR2 (germline): SGHRS, YFSETQ. The CDR3 runs 18 residues. V was clipped by 7 bases and J by 4 bases; unmatched bases: 11. CDR3: CASGGPGTSGGAYNEQFF. In DNA, the CDR3 is TGCGCCAGCGGTGGCCCCGGGACTAGCGGGGGGGCTTACAATGAGCAGTTCTTC. The full variable domain, its missing parts supplied by reference TRBV5-1 and TRBJ2-1, is KAGVTQTPRYLIKTRGQQVTLSCSPISGHRSVSWYQQTPGQGLQFLFEYFSETQRNKGNFPGRFSGRQFSNSRSEMNVSTLELGDSALYLCASGGPGTSGGAYNEQFFGPGTRLTVL.

This clone showed up many times. This chain uses TRBV7-3 with TRBJ1-1; TRBD1 is a possible D gene (5 bases). The V gene lost 5 bases and the J gene lost 5 bases, with 12 bases spanning the gap. This CDR3 region has 13 residues. CDR1 SGHTA and CDR2 FQGTGA come from the germline V gene. The CDR3 loop is CASSPDTGTEAFF. The CDR3 nucleotides are TGTGCCAGCAGCCCGGACACGGGTACTGAAGCTTTCTTT.

This clone was seen at least ten times. The rearrangement links TRBV12-5 to TRBJ1-6; D is unresolved. This CDR3 region has 16 residues. Trimming removed 3 bases from V and 0 bases from J, with 9 bases in between. The germline CDR1 and CDR2 sequences are LGHNT and FRNRAP. The CDR3 coding sequence is TGTGCTAGTGGTTTTAGCAGAGCCTCCTATAATTCACCCCTCCACTTT. Its translation is CASGFSRASYNSPLHF.

This clone was seen a few times. This sequence joins TRBV5-4 and TRBJ2-3; the match to TRBD2 covers 10 bases. This CDR3 is built from 17 residues. V was pared by 4 bases and J by 2 bases, with 10 bases of the junction left unmatched. Germline V gene data show CDR1 as SGHNT and CDR2 as YYREEE (reference sequence). CDR3 loop: CASSATPLAGVTDTQYF. CDR3 DNA sequence: TGTGCCAGCAGCGCCACCCCTCTAGCGGGGGTCACAGATACGCAGTATTTT.

This clone was seen repeatedly, ten times or more. The chain employs TRBV5-1 and TRBJ1-1; possible D gene TRBD1, 5 bases. Trimming removed 0 bases from V and 6 bases from J, with 15 bases in between. Germline loops: CDR1 SGHRS, CDR2 YFSETQ. The CDR3 covers 15 residues. In nucleotides, the CDR3 is TGCGCCAGCAGCTTGGGGGCAGGGAGGAGAGCTGAAGCTTTCTTT. Residues: CASSLGAGRRAEAFF.

This clone was observed a handful of times. The DNA for the CDR3 is TGTGCCAGCAGCCCCAGGGGCACCGGGGAGCTGTTTTTT. Protein sequence: CASSPRGTGELFF. The V and J genes are TRBV7-9 and TRBJ2-2; tentatively, D is TRBD1 (6 bases). The germline gives CDR1 SEHNR, CDR2 FQNEAQ (reference sequence). The CDR3 runs to 13 residues. Trimming shortened V by 5 bases and J by 4 bases, and 8 bases separated the two germline ends.

This clone has at least ten counts. V gene TRBV28 combines with J gene TRBJ1-2, with D perhaps matching TRBD1 (5 bases). There are 15 residues in the CDR3. Germline CDR1 reads MDHEN; CDR2 reads SYDVKM. V was shortened by 2 bases and J by 6 bases, with 16 bases between the two germline ends. CDR3 DNA sequence: TGTGCCAGCAGTTTACTCTCCAGGGTGGGAAATGGCTACACCTTC. It is translated as CASSLLSRVGNGYTF.

There are many counts of this clone. V usage is TRBV30 and J usage is TRBJ1-1; D call uncertain. This CDR3 is 13 amino acids long. V was trimmed by 0 bases and J by 1 base, leaving 6 bases between them. The V gene's germline CDR1 is GTSNPN and CDR2 SVGIG (reference sequence). CDR3: CAWSVLGNTEAFF. The CDR3, as DNA: TGTGCCTGGAGTGTACTTGGGAACACTGAAGCTTTCTTT.

The chain carries TRBV10-3 and TRBJ1-2; TRBD1 matches 8 bases. Germline assignment: CDR1 ENHRY and CDR2 SYGVKD. V dropped 10 bases and J dropped 6; count of bases not matched to a gene: 10. This CDR3 is 13 amino acids long. DNA for the CDR3: TGTGCCAGTATCGACAGGGGAGGGGATGGCTACACCTTC. This sequence encodes CASIDRGGDGYTF.

This clone was seen ten or more times. This sequence joins TRBV27 and TRBJ1-6; tentative D call: TRBD1 (5 bases). Germline V gene lookup returns CDR1 MNHEY and CDR2 SMNVEV (reference sequence). With 3 bases removed from V and 12 bases from J, the gap between germline ends came to 15 bases. The CDR3 covers 14 residues. This CDR3 is CASSFVEGTGPLHF. CDR3 sequence (DNA): TGTGCCAGCAGTTTTGTCGAAGGAACAGGACCCCTCCACTTT.

This clone was detected ten times or more. The J gene is TRBJ1-2, the V gene TRBV6-5; 10 bases fit TRBD1. The CDR3 has 16 amino acids. J gave up 2 bases and V 0 bases, and 3 bases lay outside the gene matches. The germline gives CDR1 MNHEY, CDR2 SVGAGI. The CDR3 coding sequence is TGTGCCAGCAGTTACTCGCCGACAGGGGGCAACTATGGCTACACCTTC. Translation: CASSYSPTGGNYGYTF.